The 5 T cell receptor beta chains listed next were all sequenced from one sample in a study of T cell repertoires in cytomegalovirus infection (dated by TCRdb to about 2019). The instrument was an Illumina HiSeq 1500. The public reads were quality trimmed at Q25 with fastp and then assembled into clones with MiXCR by TCRdb, keeping productive beta chains. Rows matching on CDR3 protein sequence are summarized as one entry with the most common DNA and genes. The sample includes 290,000 or so distinct CDR3 sequences, with about 8.8% observed a single time. The biggest ten clones account for approximately 2.3% of the sample. The sequenced sample was PBMCs. All receptors derive from a human donor in good health (CMV status not recorded). Some clones in this sample may be carry-over from other donors' samples.

V is TRBV5-1 and J is TRBJ1-6; weak D call: TRBD1 (5 bases). Germline values: CDR1 SGHRS, CDR2 YFSETQ. CDR3 length: 15 residues. V was cut by 6 bases and J by 12 bases, with 22 bases left in between. CDR3 sequence: CASTLSGTLGGPLHF. Here the CDR3 DNA reads TGCGCCAGCACCCTGTCCGGGACTCTTGGAGGACCCCTCCACTTT.

This clonotype was recorded at least ten times. This chain connects TRBV6-5 to TRBJ2-2, with 9 bases lining up with TRBD1. Germline V CDR1 and CDR2: MNHEY, SVGAGI. CDR3 length equals 16 residues. Germline trimming cut 6 bases from V and 5 bases from J; bases unmatched to any gene: 10. For the CDR3, the DNA is TGTGCCAGCAGCCTTACAGGGGGCGTCTGGACCGGGGAGCTGTTTTTT. The encoded protein is CASSLTGGVWTGELFF.

This clonotype showed up many times. This CDR3 reads CASSSPGQAILSYGYTF. The CDR3 nucleotides are TGTGCCAGCAGCTCGCCAGGACAGGCGATACTTAGCTATGGCTACACCTTC. The V gene is TRBV5-4, the J gene TRBJ1-2, with 7 bases fitting TRBD1. The CDR3 is 17 amino acids. Per the germline V gene, CDR1 is SGHNT and CDR2 is YYREEE (reference sequence). V was clipped by 3 bases and J by 4 bases; unmatched bases: 15.

This clonotype was detected many times. V gene TRBV6-2 or TRBV6-3 combines with J gene TRBJ2-3, with D uncertain. This CDR3 contains 14 residues. Germline lookup yields CDR1 MNHEY and CDR2 SVGEGT. Trimming left V 2 bases short and J 5 bases short, with 11 bases between. This CDR3 reads CASSYTLGVDTQYF. The DNA for the CDR3 is TGTGCCAGCAGTTACACGCTGGGCGTAGATACGCAGTATTTT.

This clonotype was counted many times. This chain connects TRBV7-2 to TRBJ2-2, with TRBD1 matching over 8 bases. V trimming: 6 bases; J trimming: 5 bases; junction bases outside the gene matches: 8. Germline CDR1 and CDR2: SGHTA and FQGNSA. The CDR3 length is 15 residues. CDR3 residues: CASRLDRVRTGELFF. CDR3 nucleotide sequence: TGTGCCAGCAGGTTGGACAGGGTACGGACCGGGGAGCTGTTTTTT.